This TCR beta chain came from a study of control samples from healthy donors and cancer patients. Trimming took off 2 bases at V and 2 bases at J, with 9 bases between the two ends. Per germline, CDR1 MDHEN and CDR2 SYDVKM. The CDR3 extends over 14 amino acids. Profiled with immunoSEQ multiplex PCR; TCRdb holds only in-frame clones, not every one. The table has 190,000 or so clones, approximately 95% seen once. Sequenced: blood. The receptor was derived from a man aged 18 to 30 in good health. The V call is TRBV28, the J call TRBJ1-2; D remains unclear. Written as DNA, the CDR3 is TGTGCCAGCAGTTTAGGACGGTGGAACTATGGCTACACCTTC. It yields the protein CASSLGRWNYGYTF.